The source of this T cell receptor (beta chain) is a study of cytomegalovirus exposure and HLA in healthy donors. PCR was performed using 60 Vbeta and 13 Jbeta primers. TCRdb keeps only in-frame clones here, not all; method: immunoSEQ multiplex PCR. The sample data list approximately 58,000 clones. CDR3 length: 11 residues. Trimming took 4 bases from V and 8 from J, leaving 6 bases between them. The germline V gene encodes CDR1 ENHRY and CDR2 SYGVKD. V is TRBV10-3 and J is TRBJ2-1; TRBD2 might be the D (5 bases). The sequenced sample was PBMCs. The receptor was isolated from a woman younger than 35 in good health and CMV-seronegative. The CDR3 protein is CAISGGHEQFF. DNA for the CDR3: TGTGCCATCAGTGGAGGGCATGAGCAGTTCTTC.